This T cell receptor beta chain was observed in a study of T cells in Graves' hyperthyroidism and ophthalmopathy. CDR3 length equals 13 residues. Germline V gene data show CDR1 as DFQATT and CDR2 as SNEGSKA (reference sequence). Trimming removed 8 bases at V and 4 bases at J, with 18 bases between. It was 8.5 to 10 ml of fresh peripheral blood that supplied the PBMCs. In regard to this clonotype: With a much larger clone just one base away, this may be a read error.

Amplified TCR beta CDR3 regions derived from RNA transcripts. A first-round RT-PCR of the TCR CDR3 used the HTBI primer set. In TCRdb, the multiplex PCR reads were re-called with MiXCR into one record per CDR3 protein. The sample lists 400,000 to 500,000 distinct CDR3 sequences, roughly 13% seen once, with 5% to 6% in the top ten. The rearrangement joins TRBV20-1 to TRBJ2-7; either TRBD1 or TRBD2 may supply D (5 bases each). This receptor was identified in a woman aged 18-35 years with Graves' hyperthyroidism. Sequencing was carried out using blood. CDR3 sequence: CSTPLLGGYEQYF. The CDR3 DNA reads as TGCAGTACACCCCTACTTGGGGGTTACGAGCAGTACTTC.